What follows is one TCR beta chain and its context. From the 120-subject validation cohort, which was separate from the approximately 670-subject first cohort, the donors were drawn. This specimen comes from a study of cytomegalovirus exposure and HLA in healthy donors. The V gene's germline CDR1 is SGHVS and CDR2 FQNEAQ. Trimming cost V 5 bases and J 8 bases, with 9 bases left between them. This CDR3 has 11 amino acids. Profiling relied on immunoSEQ multiplex PCR, and the TCRdb table lists in-frame clones only, not all of them. The top ten clones hold around 0.8% of a sample with 350,000 or so clones, 86% of them seen once.

Sequencing was performed on PBMCs. The rearrangement links TRBV7-8 to TRBJ1-1; D unclear. This TCR came from a woman younger than 35 in good health and CMV-seronegative. The CDR3 DNA reads TGTGCCAGCAGCATAGTGGCCGAAGCTTTCTTT. Protein product: CASSIVAEAFF.